A selection of T cell receptor beta chains follows, all from one sample in a study of shared clonotypes between healthy human individuals. TCRdb's table, derived via immunoSEQ multiplex PCR, lists solely in-frame clones and lacks some. The repertoire holds roughly 700,000 clones, with around 67% as singletons. Sequenced input: memory CD4+ T cells sorted from blood. The receptors were gathered from a woman aged 25 to 39 in good health. The CDR3 runs from the conserved cysteine through the conserved F or W. Fields, in order: V gene, J gene, D gene, clone size, CDR3 DNA, CDR3 protein. D genes are given only for firm matches. Rows may omit the clone size; those that give it use once, few, many or a size class.

v_call: TRBV19
j_call: TRBJ1-2
d_call: TRBD1
clone_size: NA
cdr3_nt: TGTGCCAGCAAGCGGGACAGCGAATTGTATGGCTACACCTTC
cdr3_aa: CASKRDSELYGYTF

v_call: TRBV5-1
j_call: TRBJ1-4
d_call: TRBD1
clone_size: NA
cdr3_nt: TGCGCCAGCAGCTTACGGGACAGCGATGAAAAACTGTTTTTT
cdr3_aa: CASSLRDSDEKLFF

v_call: TRBV28
j_call: TRBJ2-2
d_call: NA
clone_size: many
cdr3_nt: TGTGCCAGCAGCTACACCGGGGAGCTGTTTTTT
cdr3_aa: CASSYTGELFF

v_call: TRBV19
j_call: TRBJ2-7
d_call: TRBD2
clone_size: many
cdr3_nt: TGTGCCAGTAGTATAGGGACTAGCGCGTACTACGAGCAGTACTTC
cdr3_aa: CASSIGTSAYYEQYF

v_call: TRBV5-1
j_call: TRBJ1-2
d_call: NA
clone_size: few
cdr3_nt: TGCGCCAGCAGCTTATCTGGGGAAGCTAACTATGGCTACACCTTC
cdr3_aa: CASSLSGEANYGYTF

v_call: TRBV30
j_call: TRBJ1-1
d_call: TRBD1
clone_size: NA
cdr3_nt: TGTGCCGGAGACCGACAGGGGGCGACTGAAGCTTTCTTT
cdr3_aa: CAGDRQGATEAFF

v_call: TRBV29-1
j_call: TRBJ1-1
d_call: NA
clone_size: NA
cdr3_nt: TGCAGCGTCCCAAAAGGGGACACTGAAGCTTTCTTT
cdr3_aa: CSVPKGDTEAFF

v_call: TRBV11-2
j_call: TRBJ2-1
d_call: NA
clone_size: NA
cdr3_nt: TGTGCCAGCAGCGAAATACAAGGGGGATCGCAGTTCTTC
cdr3_aa: CASSEIQGGSQFF

v_call: TRBV28
j_call: TRBJ1-5
d_call: NA
clone_size: NA
cdr3_nt: TGTGCCAGCAGTTTATTAAGGACCAGGACGGTTCGTCAGCCCCAGCATTTT
cdr3_aa: CASSLLRTRTVRQPQHF

v_call: TRBV5-1
j_call: TRBJ2-3
d_call: NA
clone_size: NA
cdr3_nt: TGCGCCAGCAGCTTGGGTCAGTACGGCACAGATACGCAGTATTTT
cdr3_aa: CASSLGQYGTDTQYF

v_call: TRBV6-5
j_call: TRBJ1-1
d_call: TRBD1
clone_size: NA
cdr3_nt: TGTGCCAGCAGCCCAGGGACAGGAGAGAACACTGAAGCTTTCTTT
cdr3_aa: CASSPGTGENTEAFF

v_call: TRBV28
j_call: TRBJ1-3
d_call: NA
clone_size: once
cdr3_nt: TGTGCCAGCAGTACCGGCGGGGCCGGAGGGACCATATATTTT
cdr3_aa: CASSTGGAGGTIYF

v_call: TRBV2
j_call: TRBJ1-5
d_call: NA
clone_size: NA
cdr3_nt: TGTGCCAGCAGTGTATCAGGTGGGAATCAGCCCCAGCATTTT
cdr3_aa: CASSVSGGNQPQHF

v_call: TRBV21-1
j_call: TRBJ1-4
d_call: NA
clone_size: few
cdr3_nt: TGTGCCAGCAGCAATACGGACAGGGAGTGGGCTGAAAAACTGTTTTTT
cdr3_aa: CASSNTDREWAEKLFF

v_call: TRBV7-3
j_call: TRBJ2-2
d_call: NA
clone_size: once
cdr3_nt: TGTGCCAGCAGCTTGTCACCCCAAAACACCGGGGAGCTGTTTTTT
cdr3_aa: CASSLSPQNTGELFF

v_call: TRBV5-8
j_call: TRBJ1-1
d_call: NA
clone_size: few
cdr3_nt: TGTGCCAGCAGCACGGAGAGGAACACTGAAGCTTTCTTT
cdr3_aa: CASSTERNTEAFF

v_call: TRBV9
j_call: TRBJ2-7
d_call: NA
clone_size: NA
cdr3_nt: TGTGCCAGCAGCAGCTCCTCGGCGGCCACGATCTGGGAGCAGTACTTC
cdr3_aa: CASSSSSAATIWEQYF

v_call: TRBV29-1
j_call: TRBJ1-1
d_call: NA
clone_size: NA
cdr3_nt: TGCAGCGCCGACAGTCTGAACACTGAAGCTTTCTTT
cdr3_aa: CSADSLNTEAFF

v_call: TRBV5-1
j_call: TRBJ2-3
d_call: NA
clone_size: NA
cdr3_nt: TGCGCCAGCAGCTGGGTGGCCCCGGATACGCAGTATTTT
cdr3_aa: CASSWVAPDTQYF

v_call: TRBV6-5
j_call: TRBJ2-7
d_call: TRBD1
clone_size: NA
cdr3_nt: TGTGCCAGCAGTTACTCAGGGACAGACTACGAGCAGTACTTC
cdr3_aa: CASSYSGTDYEQYF

v_call: TRBV5-1
j_call: TRBJ1-2
d_call: TRBD1
clone_size: NA
cdr3_nt: TGCGCCAGCAACCCAGGGGGCGATGGTCGCTATGGCTACACCTTC
cdr3_aa: CASNPGGDGRYGYTF

v_call: TRBV5-1
j_call: TRBJ2-2
d_call: TRBD2
clone_size: NA
cdr3_nt: TGCGCCAGCAGCTTGGCCTCTAGCGGGAGGGCCGGCGGGGAGCTGTTTTTT
cdr3_aa: CASSLASSGRAGGELFF

v_call: TRBV29-1
j_call: TRBJ2-1
d_call: NA
clone_size: NA
cdr3_nt: TGCAGCGTTGTCGTGGATTACAATGAGCAGTTCTTC
cdr3_aa: CSVVVDYNEQFF

v_call: TRBV6-7
j_call: TRBJ2-7
d_call: NA
clone_size: NA
cdr3_nt: TGTGCCAGTAGTGCGGTCGGGGGCTACGAGCAGTACTTC
cdr3_aa: CASSAVGGYEQYF

v_call: TRBV11-2
j_call: TRBJ2-3
d_call: NA
clone_size: NA
cdr3_nt: TGTGCCAGCAGCTTCCAACTAGCTTCAGATACGCAGTATTTT
cdr3_aa: CASSFQLASDTQYF

v_call: TRBV5-5
j_call: TRBJ1-5
d_call: NA
clone_size: few
cdr3_nt: TGTGCCAGCAGCCAAGCATCGGGCAATCAGCCCCAGCATTTT
cdr3_aa: CASSQASGNQPQHF

v_call: TRBV5-1
j_call: TRBJ1-3
d_call: NA
clone_size: NA
cdr3_nt: TGCGCCAGCAGCTTGGGTACGGATGGAAACACCATATATTTT
cdr3_aa: CASSLGTDGNTIYF

v_call: TRBV2
j_call: TRBJ2-1
d_call: TRBD1
clone_size: NA
cdr3_nt: TGTGCCAGCAGCAAAGACAGGGGGAACAATGAGCAGTTCTTC
cdr3_aa: CASSKDRGNNEQFF

v_call: TRBV2
j_call: TRBJ1-5
d_call: NA
clone_size: NA
cdr3_nt: TGTGCCAGCAGTGTGGGAGGGGATCAGCCCCAGCATTTT
cdr3_aa: CASSVGGDQPQHF

v_call: TRBV5-1
j_call: TRBJ2-5
d_call: TRBD2
clone_size: NA
cdr3_nt: TGCGCCAGCAGTCGGATTAGCGGGGCCCAAGAGACCCAGTACTTC
cdr3_aa: CASSRISGAQETQYF

v_call: TRBV7-8
j_call: TRBJ1-3
d_call: NA
clone_size: NA
cdr3_nt: TGTGCCAGCAGCCCCAACCCCGCGGGCGTTGGAAACACCATATATTTT
cdr3_aa: CASSPNPAGVGNTIYF

v_call: TRBV7-8
j_call: TRBJ2-2
d_call: TRBD1
clone_size: once
cdr3_nt: TGTGCCAGCAGCTCCTACAGGGGGCGCCGACCCGGGGAGCTGTTTTTT
cdr3_aa: CASSSYRGRRPGELFF

v_call: TRBV28
j_call: TRBJ1-2
d_call: NA
clone_size: once
cdr3_nt: TGTGCCAGCAGAGGCACAGGAGCCCGACAATCATTC
cdr3_aa: CASRGTGARQSF

v_call: TRBV5-1
j_call: TRBJ2-1
d_call: TRBD2
clone_size: many
cdr3_nt: TGCGCCAGCAGCTTGGATAGCGGGACCTACAATGAGCAGTTCTTC
cdr3_aa: CASSLDSGTYNEQFF

v_call: TRBV7-9
j_call: TRBJ2-3
d_call: NA
clone_size: NA
cdr3_nt: TGTGCCAGCAGCGCCCAAAGGGCACTTAGCACAGATACGCAGTATTTT
cdr3_aa: CASSAQRALSTDTQYF